Each of the 29 T cell receptor beta chains below was sequenced from the same sample in a study of blood T cell repertoires in COVID-19. This table comes from immunoSEQ multiplex PCR, and its TCRdb copy is limited to in-frame clones, with some not included. The data show over 250,000 clones, with about 87% seen just once and under 3.5% held by the top ten. Material: PBMCs or T cells enriched from blood (not recorded which). The receptors were sampled from a woman aged 45 to 65 who had recovered from COVID-19.

This clone has only one observation. The chain recombines TRBV29-1 with TRBJ2-1, with TRBD2 matching 11 bases. Germline V gene lookup returns CDR1 SQVTM and CDR2 ANQGSEA. The CDR3 consists of 14 residues. Unmatched junction bases numbered 11, after V lost 7 bases and J lost 9 bases. The CDR3 DNA follows: TGCAGCGCCCGTCGGGGACTAGCGGAGTCTGAGCAGTTCTTC. Its protein product is CSARRGLAESEQFF.

V is TRBV19 and J is TRBJ2-1; possible D gene TRBD2, 6 bases. This CDR3 has 17 residues. Germline CDR1 LNHDA, CDR2 SQIVND (reference sequence). V was pared by 3 bases and J by 3 bases, with 18 bases between. CDR3 nucleotide sequence: TGTGCCAGTAGTATCTCAGGACTAACTACAAACTACAATGAGCAGTTCTTC. This gives the protein CASSISGLTTNYNEQFF.

The rearrangement uses TRBV7-2 and TRBJ2-1; possible D gene TRBD2, 6 bases. Germline V gives CDR1 SGHTA, CDR2 FQGNSA. Trimming removed 5 bases at V and 5 bases at J, with 13 bases between. The CDR3 is made up of 14 amino acids. The CDR3 DNA follows: TGTGCCAGCAGCCTCGGGACTTTGAACAATGAGCAGTTCTTC. Protein sequence: CASSLGTLNNEQFF.

There are a few counts of this clone. The chain employs TRBV7-8 and TRBJ2-7; 10 bases are a match to TRBD1. V shed 1 base and J 1 base; nucleotides not matched to a gene: 7. The CDR3 is made up of 17 amino acids. CDR1 and CDR2 (germline): SGHVS, FQNEAQ. Written as DNA, the CDR3 is TGTGCCAGCAGCTTAGTCGGGTGGGGACAGGGGTCCTACGAGCAGTACTTC. Residues: CASSLVGWGQGSYEQYF.

This clone was observed a few times. V gene TRBV7-3 combines with J gene TRBJ1-4, with 9 nucleotides matching TRBD1. From germline, CDR1 is SGHTA and CDR2 FQGTGA. This CDR3 is 15 amino acids long. V shed 5 bases and J 6 bases; nucleotides not matched to a gene: 7. This chain's CDR3 is CASSPTGGTDEKLFF. CDR3 nucleotides: TGTGCCAGCAGCCCCACAGGGGGCACAGATGAAAAACTGTTTTTT.

The chain links TRBV7-2 to TRBJ2-1, with a tentative D call TRBD2 (7 bases). Trimming took off 4 bases at V and 6 bases at J, with 16 bases between the two ends. The length of the CDR3 is 15 residues. Germline assignment: CDR1 SGHTA and CDR2 FQGNSA. In nucleotides, the CDR3 is TGTGCCAGCAGCTCCCGGGGGGCGGCCGGCAATGAGCAGTTCTTC. It yields the protein CASSSRGAAGNEQFF.

As regards this clone: At one of its ends the junction is not consistent with the germline gene, which may arise from a read error. The CDR3 loop is CASSLSLRAQRESF. The DNA of the CDR3 is TGCGCCAGCAGCTTGTCATTACGGGCCCAGCGGGAATCATTC. The chain combines TRBV5-1 with TRBJ1-2; the D is unclear. Germline CDR1 reads SGHRS; CDR2 reads YFSETQ. The CDR3 extends over 14 amino acids.

The rearrangement joins TRBV10-3 to TRBJ1-2, with 9 bases aligning to TRBD1. Germline-derived CDR1 and CDR2 are ENHRY and SYGVKD. The CDR3 totals 14 residues. V trimming: 4 bases; J trimming: 8 bases; junction bases outside the gene matches: 8. Written as DNA, the CDR3 is TGTGCCATCAGTGCTCGGGACAGGGTGGAAGGCTACACCTTC. It translates to CAISARDRVEGYTF.

Remarks on this clone: The same CDR3 also results from other DNA sequences found in this sample. The gene calls are TRBV7-2 and TRBJ2-5, with unresolved D. The CDR3 is 13 residues long. V lost 2 bases, J lost 2 bases, and 6 bases lay in between. From germline, CDR1 is SGHTA and CDR2 FQGNSA. The CDR3 loop reads CASSLQYQETQYF. DNA of the CDR3: TGTGCCAGCAGCTTACAGTATCAAGAGACCCAGTACTTC.

J is TRBJ2-1 and V is TRBV6-6; 11 nucleotides agree with TRBD2. Germline CDR1 MNHNY, CDR2 SVGAGI (reference sequence). The length of the CDR3 is 18 residues. V dropped 5 bases and J dropped 8; count of bases not matched to a gene: 17. The CDR3 region has the DNA TGTGCCAGCAGTCGGCGGCATAGCGGGAGGGCCGTAGCCCATGAGCAGTTCTTC. Translation: CASSRRHSGRAVAHEQFF.

This chain joins TRBV24-1 and TRBJ1-2; 7 positions agree with TRBD1. The J segment lost 7 bases and the V segment lost 4 bases, leaving 5 bases of the junction unmatched. The germline gives CDR1 KGHDR, CDR2 SFDVKD. The CDR3 runs 13 residues. This CDR3 is CATSDTGTVGYTF. The CDR3 coding sequence is TGTGCCACCAGTGACACCGGGACAGTTGGCTACACCTTC.

The V gene is TRBV28, the J gene TRBJ1-2; 10 nucleotides match TRBD1. The CDR3 has 16 amino acids. Germline-derived CDR1 and CDR2 are MDHEN and SYDVKM. With 2 bases clipped from V and 3 bases from J, the junction kept 6 bases outside the gene matches. The CDR3 DNA follows: TGTGCCAGCAGTTTAAAATTGGGGACAGGGGACTATGGCTACACCTTC. Protein: CASSLKLGTGDYGYTF.

In its sample, this clone was seen once. This chain links TRBV5-1 with TRBJ1-1; the D is unclear. CDR1 and CDR2 (germline): SGHRS, YFSETQ. V lost 3 bases and J 1 base, leaving 7 bases between the germline ends. The CDR3 runs 13 residues. In DNA form, the CDR3 reads TGCGCCAGCAGCTACACAGCGAACACTGAAGCTTTCTTT. Residues: CASSYTANTEAFF.

The chain couples TRBV28 to TRBJ1-2, with D possibly matching TRBD1 (6 bases). The CDR3 spans 15 residues. Germline lookup yields CDR1 MDHEN and CDR2 SYDVKM. With 1 base removed from V and 0 bases from J, the gap between germline ends came to 9 bases. This CDR3 is CASSLYRTANYGYTF. As DNA, the CDR3 is TGTGCCAGCAGTTTATACCGGACAGCTAACTATGGCTACACCTTC.

Notes on this clone: The same CDR3 also results from other DNA sequences found in this sample. The J gene is TRBJ2-3, the V gene TRBV4-3; TRBD2 matches at 10 bases. Germline V gives CDR1 LGHNA, CDR2 YSLEER. This CDR3 comprises 15 residues. V lost 0 bases to trimming and J lost 4 bases; unmatched junction nucleotides: 1. CDR3 sequence: CASSQDLAGADTQYF. The CDR3 nucleotides are TGCGCCAGCAGCCAAGATCTAGCGGGAGCAGATACGCAGTATTTT.

The chain joins TRBV3-1 (or the pseudogene TRBV3-2) to TRBJ2-7; 8 bases are shared with TRBD2. V trimming: 4 bases; J trimming: 3 bases; junction bases outside the gene matches: 5. The CDR3 consists of 14 residues. Germline CDR1 is LGHDT and CDR2 is YNNKEL (reference sequence). The CDR3 reads CASSPREGRYEQYF. In nucleotides, the CDR3 is TGTGCCAGCAGCCCCCGGGAGGGCCGCTACGAGCAGTACTTC.

The V gene is TRBV19, the J gene TRBJ2-3, with a tentative D call TRBD1 (6 bases). Germline lookup yields CDR1 LNHDA and CDR2 SQIVND (reference sequence). This CDR3 is 16 amino acids long. V was trimmed by 4 bases and J by 0 bases, leaving 14 bases between them. CDR3 region: CASSSRDTSSTDTQYF. CDR3 bases: TGTGCCAGTAGTAGCCGGGACACCTCTAGCACAGATACGCAGTATTTT.

CDR3 in amino acids: CASSGLAGTGELFF. CDR3 coding DNA: TGTGCCAGCAGCGGACTAGCGGGGACCGGGGAGCTGTTTTTT. V is TRBV11-3 and J is TRBJ2-2, with 12 bases aligning to TRBD2. The germline V gene encodes CDR1 SGHNT and CDR2 YENEEA. The junction had 0 bases not matched to a gene; V was cut back by 5 bases and J by 5 bases. There are 14 residues in the CDR3.

This sequence joins TRBV3-1 (or the pseudogene TRBV3-2) and TRBJ2-2; 8 bases fit TRBD2. CDR3 length equals 15 residues. The V gene end was trimmed by 1 base and the J gene end by 6 bases; junction bases not matched to a gene: 4. The germline CDR1 and CDR2 sequences are LGHDT and YNNKEL (reference sequence). The CDR3 DNA reads as TGTGCCAGCAGCCAAGGAGCGGGAGTGGCCGGGGAGCTGTTTTTT. It codes for CASSQGAGVAGELFF.

The V gene is TRBV11-1, the J gene TRBJ2-7; the D gene is possibly TRBD1 (5 bases). V shed 5 bases and J shed 0 bases, with 8 bases lying between them. The germline V gene encodes CDR1 SGHAT and CDR2 FQDESV (reference sequence). The CDR3 is 13 amino acids. The CDR3 region is CASSMDTSYEQYF. The DNA of the CDR3 is TGTGCCAGCAGCATGGACACCTCCTACGAGCAGTACTTC.

The chain recombines TRBV14 with TRBJ1-3; possibly TRBD1 for D (5 bases). This CDR3 has 19 residues. V was trimmed by 1 base and J by 0 bases, leaving 19 bases between them. CDR1 and CDR2 from the germline V gene are SGHDN and FVKESK. CDR3 protein: CASSQVFFTGSSSGNTIYF. Written as DNA, the CDR3 is TGTGCCAGCAGCCAAGTCTTCTTCACAGGTTCGAGCTCTGGAAACACCATATATTTT.

J is TRBJ1-5 and V is TRBV7-2; tentative D call: TRBD1 (6 bases). The length of the CDR3 is 14 residues. V was pared by 3 bases and J by 4 bases, with 10 bases between. Germline CDR1 SGHTA, CDR2 FQGNSA. The CDR3 DNA is TGTGCCAGCAGCTTGTTAGGACAGAATCAGCCCCAGCATTTT. This codes for CASSLLGQNQPQHF.

J is TRBJ1-1 and V is TRBV7-3; D might be TRBD1 (5 bases). The CDR3 runs 12 residues. Trimming took off 5 bases at V and 5 bases at J, with 9 bases between the two ends. Germline V gene lookup returns CDR1 SGHTA and CDR2 FQGTGA. The CDR3 bases are TGTGCCAGCAGCACCGGGGGGACTGAAGCTTTCTTT. Encoded protein: CASSTGGTEAFF. The entire variable domain, with the rest obtained from reference TRBV7-3 and TRBJ1-1, is as follows: GAGVSQTPSNKVTEKGKYVELRCDPISGHTALYWYRQSLGQGPEFLIYFQGTGAADDSGLPNDRFFAVRPEGSVSTLKIQRTERGDSAVYLCASSTGGTEAFFGQGTRLTVV.

This clone showed up just once. CDR3 sequence (DNA): TGTGCCAGCAGCTTAGACGAACTCCCACAGTACTTC. Translated, it gives CASSLDELPQYF. The chain links TRBV7-9 to TRBJ2-7; D gene uncertain. V shed 1 base and J shed 10 bases, with 11 bases lying between them. CDR1 is SEHNR, CDR2 FQNEAQ, per germline (reference sequence). The CDR3 loop spans 12 amino acids. Variable domain in full (rest from reference TRBV7-9 and TRBJ2-7): DTGVSQNPRHKITKRGQNVTFRCDPISEHNRLYWYRQTLGQGPEFLTYFQNEAQLEKSRLLSDRFSAERPKGSFSTLEIQRTEQGDSAMYLCASSLDELPQYFGPGTRLTVT.

The V call is TRBV16, the J call TRBJ1-5, with TRBD1 matching over 9 bases. This CDR3 has 15 amino acids. Germline CDR1 and CDR2: KGHSY and FQNENV. The V gene end was trimmed by 4 bases and the J gene end by 3 bases; junction bases not matched to a gene: 4. The CDR3 sequence is CASSPDRGVNQPQHF. As DNA, the CDR3 is TGTGCCAGCAGCCCCGACAGGGGGGTCAATCAGCCCCAGCATTTT.

The chain couples TRBV6-1 to TRBJ1-5; no definite D call. The V end was cut by 2 bases, the J end by 0 bases, with 11 bases between. From germline, CDR1 is MNHNS and CDR2 SASEGT. This CDR3 comprises 16 residues. CDR3 nucleotide sequence: TGTGCCAGCAGTGAATTGAGACTGAATAGCAATCAGCCCCAGCATTTT. Translating it yields CASSELRLNSNQPQHF.

The chain has TRBV12-3 or TRBV12-4 and TRBJ2-3; D is unclear. The CDR3 consists of 11 residues. The V end was cut by 7 bases, the J end by 6 bases, with 8 bases between. The CDR3 sequence: CASNRADTQYF. The CDR3 DNA is TGTGCCAGCAATCGAGCGGATACGCAGTATTTT.

The count of this clone is one. This chain links TRBV11-3 with TRBJ2-4, with 7 positions matching TRBD1. The CDR3 is made up of 16 amino acids. Germline CDR1 SGHNT, CDR2 YENEEA. With V trimmed by 7 bases and J by 0 bases, 9 bases remained unmatched. CDR3: CASIEGAALAKNIQYF. Written as DNA, the CDR3 is TGTGCCAGCATCGAGGGGGCGGCCTTAGCCAAAAACATTCAGTACTTC.

J is TRBJ1-2 and V is TRBV5-5; tentatively, D is TRBD1 (5 bases). The CDR3 runs 12 residues. The V gene lost 7 bases and the J gene lost 8 bases, with 15 bases spanning the gap. Germline V gives CDR1 SGHKS, CDR2 YYEKEE (reference sequence). The CDR3 DNA reads as TGTGCCAGCGCTCGGGAGGGGCCCGGCTACACCTTC. Translation gives CASAREGPGYTF.